A selection of T cell receptor beta chains follows, all from one sample in a study of OX40 agonist ivuxolimab in advanced cancers. The protocol was immunoSEQ multiplex PCR, while the TCRdb copy is restricted to in-frame clones and leaves out a portion. This sample has 48,000 or so clones, with about 81% found just once. This specimen was CD4+ or CD8+ T cells sorted from blood, taken in a trial of the OX40 agonist ivuxolimab. Every receptor here comes from an adult with an advanced solid tumor such as melanoma, head and neck, liver or kidney cancer. The CDR3 runs from the conserved cysteine through the conserved F or W. A D gene is named only where the DNA matches it firmly. Clone size is given for some rows only: seen once, a few or many times, or a class if the clone is expanded.

clone size	D gene	J gene	V gene	CDR3 protein	CDR3 DNA
NA	TRBD1	TRBJ2-5	TRBV6-1	CASSELQGKETQYF	TGTGCCAGCAGTGAACTACAGGGGAAAGAGACCCAGTACTTC
once	NA	TRBJ2-7	TRBV10-1	CASSESGTHSYEQYF	TGCGCCAGCAGTGAGTCGGGGACACACTCCTACGAGCAGTACTTC
NA	NA	TRBJ1-2	TRBV30	CAWSRRGYGYTF	TGTGCCTGGAGCCGCAGGGGCTATGGCTACACCTTC
few	NA	TRBJ2-5	TRBV27	CERTGRETQYF	TGTGAAAGAACAGGGCGGGAGACCCAGTACTTC
NA	NA	TRBJ1-2	TRBV5-1	CASSLRSGTALKNYGYTF	TGCGCCAGCAGCCTAAGAAGCGGGACGGCCTTGAAAAACTATGGCTACACCTTC
NA	TRBD1	TRBJ1-2	TRBV2	CARNRDRGRVYGYTF	TGTGCCAGAAACCGGGACAGGGGGCGGGTATATGGCTACACCTTC
NA	NA	TRBJ1-1	TRBV6-7	CATPILRAARKENTEAFF	TGTGCCACCCCGATTCTTCGGGCTGCGAGGAAGGAAAACACTGAAGCTTTCTTT
NA	NA	TRBJ2-3	TRBV19	CASSIAGPSTDTQYF	TGTGCCAGTAGTATAGCGGGACCGAGCACAGATACGCAGTATTTT
NA	TRBD2	TRBJ2-1	TRBV7-7	CASSLELYIAGAYNEQFF	TGTGCCAGCAGCTTAGAGCTTTATATAGCGGGAGCCTACAATGAGCAGTTCTTC
NA	NA	TRBJ2-5	TRBV7-9	CASSLPLEETQYF	TGTGCCAGCAGCTTGCCATTGGAGGAGACCCAGTACTTC
NA	NA	TRBJ1-1	TRBV19	CANLGGVYTEAFF	TGTGCCAACCTAGGGGGGGTGTACACTGAAGCTTTCTTT
NA	NA	TRBJ2-1	TRBV4-2	CASSQEVSSGNEQFF	TGTGCCAGCAGCCAAGAGGTAAGCAGTGGCAATGAGCAGTTCTTC
NA	NA	TRBJ1-1	TRBV2	CASDSNTEAFF	TGTGCCAGCGACTCGAACACTGAAGCTTTCTTT
NA	TRBD1	TRBJ1-2	TRBV19	CASSITGEVGGYTF	TGTGCCAGTAGTATCACAGGGGAAGTCGGCGGCTACACCTTC
NA	NA	TRBJ1-1	TRBV7-2	CASSSTPHTEAFF	TGTGCCAGCAGCTCGACACCCCACACTGAAGCTTTCTTT
NA	TRBD2	TRBJ2-1	TRBV5-1	CASRLAGVNNEQFF	TGCGCCAGCAGACTAGCGGGAGTGAACAATGAGCAGTTCTTC
NA	NA	TRBJ2-5	TRBV7-2	CASSLGMLRETQYF	TGTGCCAGCAGCTTAGGTATGCTGAGGGAGACCCAGTACTTC
NA	NA	TRBJ2-7	TRBV19	CASSTQGGLGEQYF	TGTGCCAGTAGTACCCAGGGGGGTCTCGGGGAGCAGTACTTC
NA	NA	TRBJ1-1	TRBV10-3	CASQTGPNTEAFF	TGTGCCTCCCAGACAGGACCGAACACTGAAGCTTTCTTT
few	NA	TRBJ2-6	TRBV30	CAWRRGRVSPGANVLTF	TGTGCCTGGAGGAGGGGGAGGGTAAGCCCTGGGGCCAACGTCCTGACTTTC